The 18 T cell receptor beta chains presented below share a single source sample, sequenced in a study of T cell responses to AZD1222 COVID-19 vaccine. The protocol was immunoSEQ multiplex PCR, while the TCRdb copy is restricted to in-frame clones and leaves out a portion. Here the sample spans 200,000 or so clones, 94% being singletons. The sample here was peripheral blood, taken on day 0 of AZD1222 vaccination. The receptors were gathered from an adult in good health.

This clone was observed a single time. V usage is TRBV3-1 (or the pseudogene TRBV3-2) and J usage is TRBJ2-1; a weak D match, TRBD2 (6 bases). Germline loops: CDR1 LGHDT, CDR2 YNNKEL (reference sequence). The CDR3 loop spans 17 amino acids. Trimming removed 1 base at V and 0 bases at J, with 13 bases between. Here the CDR3 DNA reads TGTGCCAGCAGCCAAGGGCTAGCGCGGAGCTCCTACAATGAGCAGTTCTTC. This gives the protein CASSQGLARSSYNEQFF.

The genes are TRBV2 and TRBJ2-5; D remains unclear. Germline CDR1 is SNHLY and CDR2 is FYNNEI. The CDR3 runs to 16 residues. Trimming cost V 5 bases and J 1 base, with 17 bases left between them. The CDR3 bases are TGTGCCAGCAGTCCGAGGTCAGGTTGGTCCCAAGAGACCCAGTACTTC. Translated, it gives CASSPRSGWSQETQYF.

The chain couples TRBV14 to TRBJ2-1, with D tentatively TRBD1 or TRBD2 (6 bases each). This CDR3 is 14 amino acids long. V lost 4 bases to trimming and J lost 7 bases, with 14 bases between them. CDR1 is SGHDN and CDR2 is FVKESK in the germline V gene. The CDR3 sequence is CASSPIGGGNEQFF. As DNA, the CDR3 is TGTGCCAGCAGCCCGATAGGAGGGGGGAATGAGCAGTTCTTC.

The genes are TRBV6-5 and TRBJ1-6; D may be TRBD1 (5 bases). The CDR3 extends over 15 amino acids. V dropped 5 bases and J dropped 5 bases, with 13 bases sitting between them. Germline CDR1 and CDR2: MNHEY and SVGAGI. CDR3 DNA: TGTGCCAGCAGTCCGCCCCAGGGCGATAATTCACCCCTCCACTTT. Amino acids: CASSPPQGDNSPLHF.

This clone is medium-sized within its sample. The V gene is TRBV27, the J gene TRBJ2-2, with a weak D call TRBD1 (6 bases). The length of the CDR3 is 14 residues. Germline V gene sequence: CDR1 MNHEY, CDR2 SMNVEV (reference sequence). The V and J ends lost 3 bases and 5 bases respectively, with 10 bases between them. The CDR3 nucleotides are TGTGCCAGCAGTTTCACCCAGGGGACCGGGGAGCTGTTTTTT. Translating gives CASSFTQGTGELFF.

This clone has only one observation. The rearrangement links TRBV30 to TRBJ1-6; D is unresolved. Germline CDR1 GTSNPN, CDR2 SVGIG (reference sequence). The CDR3 extends over 14 amino acids. With 3 bases removed from V and 0 bases from J, the gap between germline ends came to 6 bases. CDR3 DNA: TGTGCCTGGAGCGGTAGCTCCTATAATTCACCCCTCCACTTT. It encodes CAWSGSSYNSPLHF.

This clone showed up just once. This CDR3 is also generated by other DNA sequences in the sample. The chain carries TRBV6-5 and TRBJ1-5; weak D call: TRBD1 (6 bases). Trimming took off 5 bases at V and 1 base at J, with 12 bases between the two ends. This CDR3 has 15 amino acids. Germline V gene data show CDR1 as MNHEY and CDR2 as SVGAGI. The CDR3 DNA reads TGTGCCAGCAGTCCACAGGGTGGCAGCAATCAGCCCCAGCATTTT. Protein: CASSPQGGSNQPQHF.

CDR3 DNA sequence: TGCGCCAGCAGCGGGACTAGCGGGATTACGAGCGAGCAGTACTTC. Its protein product is CASSGTSGITSEQYF. V is TRBV5-1 and J is TRBJ2-7, with 13 bases matching TRBD2. This CDR3 has 15 amino acids. Germline-derived CDR1 and CDR2 are SGHRS and YFSETQ. The J segment lost 6 bases and the V segment lost 4 bases, leaving 7 bases of the junction unmatched.

The rearrangement uses TRBV15 and TRBJ2-7, with 12 positions matching TRBD2. The CDR3 spans 15 residues. V shed 1 base, J shed 2 bases, and the junction held 0 bases outside the gene matches. The germline CDR1 and CDR2 sequences are LNHNV and YYDKDF (reference sequence). The CDR3: CATSRGTSGAYEQYF. The CDR3 DNA is TGTGCCACCAGCAGAGGGACTAGCGGGGCCTACGAGCAGTACTTC.

This chain uses TRBV3-1 (or the pseudogene TRBV3-2) with TRBJ1-4, with D possibly being TRBD1 (6 bases). The CDR3 contains 17 residues. Germline CDR1 is LGHDT and CDR2 is YNNKEL (reference sequence). The V end lost 1 base, the J end lost 8 bases, and 20 bases lay between the germline ends. This chain's CDR3 is CASSQARTGQVREKLFF. The CDR3 DNA is TGTGCCAGCAGCCAAGCCCGAACAGGGCAAGTGAGGGAAAAACTGTTTTTT.

V usage is TRBV6-1 and J usage is TRBJ2-2; TRBD2 agrees at 9 bases. Germline V gives CDR1 MNHNS, CDR2 SASEGT. There are 16 residues in the CDR3. V dropped 1 base and J dropped 4; count of bases not matched to a gene: 4. The CDR3 sequence is CASSEDLAGVTGELFF. In DNA form, the CDR3 reads TGTGCCAGCAGTGAAGACTTAGCGGGAGTCACCGGGGAGCTGTTTTTT.

The chain uses TRBV19 and TRBJ1-5; a possible D gene is TRBD1 (6 bases). The CDR3 length is 15 residues. The ends were cut back, 2 bases at V and 7 bases at J, with 15 bases in the middle. The germline gives CDR1 LNHDA, CDR2 SQIVND (reference sequence). This CDR3 is CASSISSDRNQPQHF. The CDR3 nucleotides read TGTGCCAGTAGTATATCGTCGGACAGAAACCAGCCCCAGCATTTT. Full variable domain (missing parts from reference TRBV19 and TRBJ1-5): DGGITQSPKYLFRKEGQNVTLSCEQNLNHDAMYWYRQDPGQGLRLIYYSQIVNDFQKGDIAEGYSVSREKKESFPLTVTSAQKNPTAFYLCASSISSDRNQPQHFGDGTRLSIL.

V gene TRBV6-5 combines with J gene TRBJ1-2; the D gene is possibly TRBD1 (6 bases). V lost 0 bases and J 3 bases, leaving 11 bases between the germline ends. Germline loops: CDR1 MNHEY, CDR2 SVGAGI. The CDR3 covers 15 residues. CDR3 sequence reads: CASSYSWGADYGYTF. CDR3 coding DNA: TGTGCCAGCAGTTACTCTTGGGGGGCCGACTATGGCTACACCTTC.

V and J are TRBV3-1 (or the pseudogene TRBV3-2) and TRBJ1-1; 7 nucleotides match TRBD1. CDR1 is LGHDT and CDR2 is YNNKEL in the germline V gene (reference sequence). The CDR3 sequence is 18 residues long. V trimming: 0 bases; J trimming: 4 bases; junction bases outside the gene matches: 14. CDR3 nucleotides: TGTGCCAGCAGCCAAGAAATACGGACAGGACGCCGGGGCACTGAAGCTTTCTTT. Amino acids: CASSQEIRTGRRGTEAFF.

This chain links TRBV5-1 with TRBJ1-6; perhaps TRBD1 as D (5 bases). Trimming took 1 base from V and 9 from J, leaving 11 bases between them. The CDR3 runs to 14 residues. In germline, CDR1 is SGHRS, CDR2 YFSETQ. CDR3 coding DNA: TGCGCCAGCAGCTTGTGGGGGGAAGGTTCACCCCTCCACTTT. This codes for CASSLWGEGSPLHF. Combining the CDR3 with reference TRBV5-1 and TRBJ1-6 gives the whole variable domain KAGVTQTPRYLIKTRGQQVTLSCSPISGHRSVSWYQQTPGQGLQFLFEYFSETQRNKGNFPGRFSGRQFSNSRSEMNVSTLELGDSALYLCASSLWGEGSPLHFGNGTRLTVT.

Only one count was recorded for this clone. This chain uses TRBV7-9 with TRBJ1-2; 8 nucleotides line up with TRBD1. J was trimmed by 6 bases and V by 1 base; bases with no gene match: 10. The V gene's germline CDR1 is SEHNR and CDR2 FQNEAQ (reference sequence). The length of the CDR3 is 16 residues. CDR3 sequence (DNA): TGTGCCAGCAGCTTAGAGGAGGACAGGGAAAAGGATGGCTACACCTTC. Encoded protein: CASSLEEDREKDGYTF.

V is TRBV5-1 and J is TRBJ2-7; D possibly matches TRBD1 or TRBD2 (5 bases each). The CDR3 runs 14 residues. The ends were cut back, 3 bases at V and 4 bases at J, with 14 bases in the middle. The germline V gene has CDR1 SGHRS and CDR2 YFSETQ. DNA for the CDR3: TGCGCCAGCAGCTACGGGACGAGAGCTTACGAGCAGTACTTC. It is translated as CASSYGTRAYEQYF.

The rearrangement uses TRBV2 and TRBJ1-2; no firm D call. Trimming left V 4 bases short and J 2 bases short, with 8 bases between. Germline CDR1 reads SNHLY; CDR2 reads FYNNEI. The CDR3 covers 13 residues. The CDR3 DNA is TGTGCCAGCAGTGTCGTACCCAACTATGGCTACACCTTC. Translation gives CASSVVPNYGYTF. The full variable domain, completed using reference TRBV2 and TRBJ1-2, is EPEVTQTPSHQVTQMGQEVILRCVPISNHLYFYWYRQILGQKVEFLVSFYNNEISEKSEIFDDQFSVERPDGSNFTLKIRSTKLEDSAMYFCASSVVPNYGYTFGSGTRLTVV.